This entry features one T cell receptor (beta chain) sequence. The CDR3 covers 15 residues. Trimming removed 6 bases at V and 6 bases at J, with 21 bases between. The germline V gene has CDR1 SQVTM and CDR2 ANQGSEA. These data originate in a study of blood T cell repertoires in COVID-19. As for the study in general: Samples taken during acute and convalescent COVID-19 were collected in the United States, Italy and Spain. T cells, B-cell-depleted T cells, or PBMCs provided the cDNA or gDNA that served as material.

As handled by the study authors: Amplification of reference gene primers provided the estimated nucleated cell counts. Sequencing was performed with immunoSEQ multiplex PCR; in TCRdb, only in-frame clones are kept and a portion is missing. Clone size and the V and J calls come from that table; the DNA yielded D and trimming. This table has approximately 90,000 clones, approximately 89% appearing once. This sequence originates from a human donor with acute or convalescent COVID-19. The donor label of this sample is uncertain. This chain uses TRBV29-1 with TRBJ1-5, with D possibly being TRBD1 (5 bases). Source material: peripheral blood. CDR3 bases: TGCAGCGTCGGGGCACGGGGCGGGGTGATTCAGCCCCAGCATTTT. The encoded protein is CSVGARGGVIQPQHF.